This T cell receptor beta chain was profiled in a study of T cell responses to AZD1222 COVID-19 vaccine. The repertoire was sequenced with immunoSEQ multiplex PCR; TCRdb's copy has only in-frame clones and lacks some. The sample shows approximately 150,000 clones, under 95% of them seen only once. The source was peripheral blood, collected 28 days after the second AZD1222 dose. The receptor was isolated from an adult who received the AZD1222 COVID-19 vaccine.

Here the CDR3 DNA reads TGCAGCGTTGCGTTGGTTAAGGCGTTCACCACTGAAGCTTTCTTT. Residues: CSVALVKAFTTEAFF. This chain joins TRBV29-1 and TRBJ1-1; unclear D gene. Between the trimmed V and J ends, which lost 4 bases and 4 bases, there was a span of 19 bases. CDR1 is SQVTM and CDR2 is ANQGSEA in the germline V gene. The CDR3 extends over 15 amino acids.